The entry that follows covers one T cell receptor beta chain sequence. Its antigen is unidentified. Participants living with HIV all received treatment in the United States. The record originates from a study of long-term antiretroviral therapy in people with HIV. Study findings and constraints: Post-ART diversity increased but stayed below transplant donor controls. ART adherence, viral resistance and therapy changes were not recorded.

immunoSEQ v3.0 was run at survey level. Researchers set sequencing to target roughly 35,000-50,000 T-cell genomes per sample. The method was immunoSEQ multiplex PCR; TCRdb's version includes in-frame clones alone and lacks a portion of them. The profile shows roughly 16,000 clones, about four fifths of them singletons. The sequence derives from a man aged 25-40 years with HIV. The specimen comprised unsorted PBMCs, sampled at the start of antiretroviral therapy.

CDR3 loop: CASSLNTPGYTF. The CDR3 DNA is TGTGCCAGCAGCTTAAACACTCCGGGCTACACCTTC. The V gene is TRBV11-2, the J gene TRBJ1-2, with D hard to call. The CDR3 sequence is 12 residues long. Trimming pared 2 bases from V and 8 bases from J, leaving 9 bases between. The germline gives CDR1 SGHAT, CDR2 FQNNGV.